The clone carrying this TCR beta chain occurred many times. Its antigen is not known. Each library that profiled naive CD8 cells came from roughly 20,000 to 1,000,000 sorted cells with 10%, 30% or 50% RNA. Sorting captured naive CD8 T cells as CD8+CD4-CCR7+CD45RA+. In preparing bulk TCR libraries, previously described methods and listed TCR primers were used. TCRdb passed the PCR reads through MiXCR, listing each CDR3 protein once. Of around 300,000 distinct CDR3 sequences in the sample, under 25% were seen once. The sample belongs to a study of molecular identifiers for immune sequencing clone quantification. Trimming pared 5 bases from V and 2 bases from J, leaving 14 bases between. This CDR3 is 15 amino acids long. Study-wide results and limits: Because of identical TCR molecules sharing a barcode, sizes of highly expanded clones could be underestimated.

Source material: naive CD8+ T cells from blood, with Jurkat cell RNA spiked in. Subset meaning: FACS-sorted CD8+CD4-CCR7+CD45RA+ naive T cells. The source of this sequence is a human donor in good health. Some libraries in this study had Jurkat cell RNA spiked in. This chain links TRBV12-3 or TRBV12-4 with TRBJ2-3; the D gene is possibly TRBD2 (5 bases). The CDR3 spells CASSALQRTTDTQYF. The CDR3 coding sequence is TGTGCCAGCAGTGCCCTCCAGCGGACCACAGATACGCAGTATTTT.